Shown below are 20 T cell receptor beta chains from a single sample sequenced in a study of CXCR3-negative and CXCR3-positive naive CD8 T cells. Study outcomes and limitations: More hydrophobic TRB CDR3s were found in CXCR3-positive naive cells than in CXCR3-negative naive cells.

No antigens are known for them. The study made its TRB cDNA libraries by 5' RACE, adding UMI labels. TCRdb re-analyzed the 5' RACE reads; it lists each CDR3 protein once, without DNA. The listing records some 85,000 distinct CDR3 sequences. The sequenced sample consisted of naive CXCR3+ CD8+ T cells from blood. As for subset: CD45RO-CCR7+CD27+CD95- naive CD8+ T cells expressing CXCR3 (TNR3+). The receptors were sampled from a human donor in good health. Some clones in this sample may be carry-over from other donors' samples.

The chain employs TRBV7-9 and TRBJ2-7; without DNA, the TCRdb call of TRBD2 cannot be checked. The CDR3 is 14 amino acids. Germline V gives CDR1 SEHNR, CDR2 FQNEAQ (reference sequence). The CDR3 spells CASSSSGATGEQYF.

The chain couples TRBV3-1 to TRBJ2-7. The CDR3 is made up of 15 amino acids. CDR1 is LGHDT, CDR2 YNNKEL, per germline (reference sequence). The CDR3 loop is CASSQGLGSSYEQYF.

This chain joins TRBV3-1 and TRBJ2-1. The CDR3 consists of 13 residues. CDR1 LGHDT and CDR2 YNNKEL come from the germline V gene (reference sequence). The CDR3 here is CASSPNLWNEQFF.

The chain links TRBV5-6 to TRBJ2-1. Germline V gene data show CDR1 as SGHDT and CDR2 as YYEEEE. This CDR3 region has 15 residues. CDR3 amino acids: CASSLTENRPGEQFF. The entire variable domain, with the rest obtained from reference TRBV5-6 and TRBJ2-1, is as follows: DAGVTQSPTHLIKTRGQQVTLRCSPKSGHDTVSWYQQALGQGPQFIFQYYEEEERQRGNFPDRFSGHQFPNYSSELNVNALLLGDSALYLCASSLTENRPGEQFFGPGTRLTVL.

This chain joins TRBV4-1 and TRBJ1-5. The CDR3 is made up of 16 amino acids. Germline loops: CDR1 MGHRA, CDR2 YSYEKL. CDR3 amino acids: CASSQGDTYSNQPQHF.

The rearrangement uses TRBV14 and TRBJ1-1. This CDR3 spans 14 amino acids. Germline values: CDR1 SGHDN, CDR2 FVKESK. The CDR3: CATTKDLWDTEAFF.

The chain couples TRBV4-2 to TRBJ1-1. The CDR3 runs 13 residues. Per germline, CDR1 LGHNA and CDR2 YNFKEQ. The CDR3 protein is CASRATGNTEAFF.

The rearrangement joins TRBV29-1 to TRBJ2-5; lacking DNA, the TRBD2 call made by TCRdb goes unchecked. Germline V CDR1 and CDR2: SQVTM, ANQGSEA. There are 12 residues in the CDR3. The CDR3 loop reads CSVLLPVETQYF.

The gene calls are TRBV6-5 and TRBJ1-5; TCRdb lists TRBD1, though no DNA is available to test this call. The CDR3 is made up of 15 amino acids. Germline loops: CDR1 MNHEY, CDR2 SVGAGI. CDR3 loop: CASRLRDRGNQPQHF.

The rearrangement joins TRBV12-3 or TRBV12-4 to TRBJ2-1; checking the TCRdb D call of TRBD2 is not possible without DNA. The CDR3 runs 13 residues. This CDR3 reads CASNPPAGNEQFF.

The chain employs TRBV12-3 or TRBV12-4 and TRBJ2-3. The length of the CDR3 is 14 residues. This CDR3 is CASRGKISTDTQYF.

The V gene is TRBV20-1, the J gene TRBJ2-1; the TCRdb call, TRBD2, lacks DNA for checking. Per the germline V gene, CDR1 is DFQATT and CDR2 is SNEGSKA (reference sequence). The CDR3 consists of 16 residues. CDR3 in amino acids: CSAIPSIRDFYNEQFF.

The genes are TRBV7-3 and TRBJ2-3; TCRdb designates TRBD2, a call that cannot be tested without DNA. Germline V gene lookup returns CDR1 SGHTA and CDR2 FQGTGA. This CDR3 is 15 amino acids long. CDR3 protein: CASRATSGYTDTQYF.

V usage is TRBV6-5 and J usage is TRBJ2-2. There are 13 residues in the CDR3. Germline V lookup: CDR1 MNHEY, CDR2 SVGAGI. This CDR3 is CASSYSNTGELFF.

V is TRBV7-9 and J is TRBJ2-7; the TCRdb D gene call, TRBD1, has no DNA to confirm it. The CDR3 covers 13 residues. The germline V gene has CDR1 SEHNR and CDR2 FQNEAQ (reference sequence). The chain's CDR3 is CASNPGRSYEQYF.

The chain is built from TRBV21-1 and TRBJ2-6. TRBV21-1 is deemed a pseudogene. This CDR3 has 17 residues. The CDR3 loop is CASSARLKRSGANVLTF.

V is TRBV6-5 and J is TRBJ2-1; as DNA is missing, the TRBD2 call by TCRdb cannot be tested. From germline, CDR1 is MNHEY and CDR2 SVGAGI. This CDR3 is 15 amino acids long. Here the CDR3 reads CASKVSPSGRYEQFF.

The chain couples TRBV5-5 to TRBJ2-2; TCRdb's assignment of TRBD2 cannot be checked, as there is no DNA. Germline V gene lookup returns CDR1 SGHKS and CDR2 YYEKEE (reference sequence). This CDR3 is built from 15 residues. CDR3: CASSSVVYSTGELFF.

The chain uses TRBV21-1 and TRBJ2-7. TRBV21-1 is recorded as a pseudogene. This CDR3 is built from 18 residues. The CDR3 loop is CASSHDKNSLREPYEQYF.

The CDR3 loop is CASTPGGAGELFF. The V gene is TRBV6-5, the J gene TRBJ2-2; there is no DNA to check the TCRdb D call of TRBD1. Germline loops: CDR1 MNHEY, CDR2 SVGAGI. The CDR3 has 13 amino acids.